The next 14 T cell receptor beta chains were all read from a single sample in a study of CD8+CD57+ T cells in acquired aplastic anemia. The template for TCR beta VDJ and CDR3 sequence profiling was genomic DNA. One entry per CDR3 protein, called by TCRdb with MiXCR from the reads. In the table there are a few hundred thousand distinct CDR3 sequences, approximately 35% of which are singletons. Material for sequencing was sorted CD4+, CD8+, or CD8+CD57+ T cells (not recorded which) from PBMCs. Receptors originate from a human donor in good health, serving as a control.

This clonotype has only a few counts. The CDR3 nucleotides read TGTGCCACCAGCCAAGATTGGCGGGGGGCGGTAGGTGGCTACACCTTC. Translating it yields CATSQDWRGAVGGYTF. V usage is TRBV24-1 and J usage is TRBJ1-2, with D maybe TRBD1 (6 bases). Trimming cost V 7 bases and J 7 bases, with 24 bases left between them. This CDR3 is 16 amino acids long. Germline V CDR1 and CDR2: KGHDR, SFDVKD.

This clonotype was seen many times. The chain uses TRBV9 and TRBJ2-1, with 7 bases that match TRBD1. With V trimmed by 0 bases and J by 3 bases, 3 bases remained unmatched. The CDR3 extends over 15 amino acids. Germline values: CDR1 SGDLS, CDR2 YYNGEE. CDR3 residues: CASSVGDSSYNEQFF. For the CDR3, the DNA is TGTGCCAGCAGCGTAGGGGACAGTAGCTACAATGAGCAGTTCTTC.

The V call is TRBV7-8, the J call TRBJ1-5; D is uncertain. With 1 base removed from V and 7 bases from J, the gap between germline ends came to 11 bases. The CDR3 loop spans 14 amino acids. Germline-derived CDR1 and CDR2 are SGHVS and FQNEAQ. CDR3 bases: TGTGCCAGCAGCTTAGTAGGCTTCCAACAGCCCCAGCATTTT. Its translation is CASSLVGFQQPQHF.

This clonotype came up many times. This chain uses TRBV4-1 with TRBJ2-7, with D possibly being TRBD1 (5 bases). The germline gives CDR1 MGHRA, CDR2 YSYEKL. This CDR3 has 14 residues. V shed 3 bases and J shed 0 bases, with 9 bases lying between them. CDR3 residues: CASSQDTSSYEQYF. The CDR3 coding sequence is TGCGCCAGCAGCCAGGACACCAGCTCCTACGAGCAGTACTTC.

CDR3 DNA sequence: TGTGCCACCAGCAGAGGGCAGGGGGTCGAGACCCAGTACTTC. It is translated as CATSRGQGVETQYF. V is TRBV15 and J is TRBJ2-5, with 7 positions matching TRBD1. The CDR3 covers 14 residues. The V gene's germline CDR1 is LNHNV and CDR2 YYDKDF (reference sequence). With 1 base clipped from V and 5 bases from J, the junction kept 4 bases outside the gene matches.

J is TRBJ2-3 and V is TRBV15, with D possibly TRBD2 on 7 matching bases. The germline gives CDR1 LNHNV, CDR2 YYDKDF (reference sequence). This CDR3 spans 15 amino acids. The ends were cut back, 10 bases at V and 9 bases at J, with 26 bases in the middle. This CDR3 is CASSNRGGPPETQYF. In nucleotides, the CDR3 is TGTGCCAGTAGTAACCGCGGGGGCCCACCTGAGACGCAGTATTTT.

There are a few counts of this clonotype. The rearrangement links TRBV6-1 to TRBJ1-1; D is unclear. Germline-derived CDR1 and CDR2 are MNHNS and SASEGT. V lost 4 bases, J lost 1 base, and 13 bases lay in between. The CDR3 runs to 15 residues. CDR3 protein: CASSVFLGANTEAFF. The CDR3 DNA sequence: TGTGCCAGCAGTGTCTTTCTCGGAGCGAACACTGAAGCTTTCTTT.

This clonotype was counted at least ten times. The chain joins TRBV5-1 to TRBJ1-6; D is uncertain. The V end was cut by 2 bases, the J end by 10 bases, with 19 bases between. Germline values: CDR1 SGHRS, CDR2 YFSETQ. The CDR3 runs to 16 residues. This CDR3 reads CASSLVSAAVNSPLHF. In DNA form, the CDR3 reads TGCGCCAGCAGCTTAGTCAGCGCCGCAGTAAACTCACCCCTCCACTTT.

V usage is TRBV4-2 and J usage is TRBJ1-5, with TRBD1 identical over 10 bases. The J segment lost 5 bases and the V segment lost 4 bases, leaving 2 bases of the junction unmatched. CDR1 and CDR2 from the germline V gene are LGHNA and YNFKEQ. This CDR3 has 14 residues. This CDR3 is CASSRTGGDQPQHF. The CDR3 region has the DNA TGTGCCAGCAGCCGGACAGGGGGGGATCAGCCCCAGCATTTT.

V and J are TRBV29-1 and TRBJ2-7; the match to TRBD1 covers 9 bases. Germline V gene sequence: CDR1 SQVTM, CDR2 ANQGSEA. V shed 4 bases and J 3 bases; nucleotides not matched to a gene: 7. The CDR3 loop spans 14 amino acids. The CDR3 nucleotides are TGCAGCGTTGTGTGGGACAGGGTATTCTACGAGCAGTACTTC. This sequence encodes CSVVWDRVFYEQYF.

This clonotype came up many times. The chain uses TRBV7-9 and TRBJ1-3; D might be TRBD1 (6 bases). This CDR3 spans 16 amino acids. The V and J ends lost 2 bases and 0 bases respectively, with 11 bases between them. In germline, CDR1 is SEHNR, CDR2 FQNEAQ (reference sequence). Here the CDR3 reads CASSLRAGASGNTIYF. CDR3 DNA: TGTGCCAGCAGCTTACGGGCAGGGGCCTCTGGAAACACCATATATTTT.

This clonotype was seen a few times. The gene calls are TRBV29-1 and TRBJ1-5, with D possibly being TRBD1 (6 bases). CDR3 length: 14 residues. Between the trimmed V and J ends, which lost 4 bases and 2 bases, there was a span of 12 bases. CDR1 is SQVTM, CDR2 ANQGSEA, per germline. The CDR3 is CSVAMAGGNQPQHF. In DNA form, the CDR3 reads TGCAGCGTTGCCATGGCAGGGGGCAATCAGCCCCAGCATTTT.

This clonotype showed up many times. This chain connects TRBV7-8 to TRBJ2-7; no clear D. The V gene's germline CDR1 is SGHVS and CDR2 FQNEAQ. The CDR3 covers 15 residues. Trimming left V 5 bases short and J 0 bases short, with 14 bases between. The DNA for the CDR3 is TGTGCCAGCAGCCCTGACCGGACGGTCTCCTACGAGCAGTACTTC. It codes for CASSPDRTVSYEQYF.

This clonotype has ten or more counts. V and J are TRBV2 and TRBJ1-1; maybe TRBD1 (6 bases). This CDR3 is 15 amino acids long. Germline assignment: CDR1 SNHLY and CDR2 FYNNEI. Trimming took 3 bases from V and 4 from J, leaving 15 bases between them. The CDR3 protein is CASSERGYTSTEAFF. The DNA of the CDR3 is TGTGCCAGCAGTGAGAGGGGGTATACGAGCACTGAAGCTTTCTTT.